The table lists the clone carrying this T cell receptor beta chain with a few counts. V lost 4 bases and J lost 0, with 10 bases in between. Germline loops: CDR1 MDHEN, CDR2 SYDVKM. The CDR3 runs 16 residues. This entry belongs to a study of read filtering for tumor transcriptome and immune sequencing. Looking at the study overall: Whole-transcriptome libraries were prepared after DNase treatment.

The library was built from about 400 ng RNA with molecular barcoded adaptors for alpha/delta and beta/gamma chains. TCRdb redid the calling of the reads with MiXCR, one entry per CDR3 protein. The sample has tens of thousands of distinct CDR3 sequences, roughly 13% seen once. V usage is TRBV28 and J usage is TRBJ2-6; D not resolved. This sequence was found in a donor at least 40 years old with multiple myeloma. Sequencing used a population of CD138-negative cells sorted from bone marrow. The CDR3 is CASSSETLSGANVLTF. DNA of the CDR3: TGTGCCAGCAGTTCCGAGACTCTCTCTGGGGCCAACGTCCTGACTTTC.